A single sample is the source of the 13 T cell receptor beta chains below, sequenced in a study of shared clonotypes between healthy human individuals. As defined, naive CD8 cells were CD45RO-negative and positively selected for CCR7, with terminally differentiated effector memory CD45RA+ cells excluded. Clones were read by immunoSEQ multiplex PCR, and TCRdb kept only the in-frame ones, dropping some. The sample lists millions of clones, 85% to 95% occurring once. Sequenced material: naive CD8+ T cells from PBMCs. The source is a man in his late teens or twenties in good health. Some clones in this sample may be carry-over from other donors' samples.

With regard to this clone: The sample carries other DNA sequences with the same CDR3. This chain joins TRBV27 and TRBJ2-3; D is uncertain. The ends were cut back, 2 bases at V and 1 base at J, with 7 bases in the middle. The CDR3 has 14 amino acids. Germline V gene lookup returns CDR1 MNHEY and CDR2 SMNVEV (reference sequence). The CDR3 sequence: CASSLLSGTDTQYF. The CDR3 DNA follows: TGTGCCAGCAGTTTACTATCGGGCACAGATACGCAGTATTTT.

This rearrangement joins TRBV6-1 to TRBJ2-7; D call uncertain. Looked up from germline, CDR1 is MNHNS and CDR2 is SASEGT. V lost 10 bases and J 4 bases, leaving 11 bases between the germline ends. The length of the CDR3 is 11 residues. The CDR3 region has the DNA TGTGCCACCGCCTCGACATACGAGCAGTACTTC. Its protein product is CATASTYEQYF.

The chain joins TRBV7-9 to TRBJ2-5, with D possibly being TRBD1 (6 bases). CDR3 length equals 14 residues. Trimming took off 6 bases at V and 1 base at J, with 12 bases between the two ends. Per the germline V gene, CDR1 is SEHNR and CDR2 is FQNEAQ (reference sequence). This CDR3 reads CASSPTGLQETQYF. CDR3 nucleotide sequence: TGTGCCAGCAGTCCTACAGGGCTCCAAGAGACCCAGTACTTC.

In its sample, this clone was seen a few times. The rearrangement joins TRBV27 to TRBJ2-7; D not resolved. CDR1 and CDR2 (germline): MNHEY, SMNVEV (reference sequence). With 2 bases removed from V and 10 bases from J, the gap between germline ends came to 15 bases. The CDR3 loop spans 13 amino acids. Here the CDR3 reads CASSLVRGEEQYF. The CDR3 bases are TGTGCCAGCAGTTTAGTACGAGGCGAGGAACAGTACTTC.

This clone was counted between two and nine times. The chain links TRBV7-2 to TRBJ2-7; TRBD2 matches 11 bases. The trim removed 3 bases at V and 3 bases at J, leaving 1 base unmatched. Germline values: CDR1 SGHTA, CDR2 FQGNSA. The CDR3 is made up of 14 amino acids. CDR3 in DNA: TGTGCCAGCAGCTTTACTAGCGGGAGCTACGAGCAGTACTTC. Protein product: CASSFTSGSYEQYF.

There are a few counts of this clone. The CDR3 DNA is TGTGCCAGTAGTCTTATCGTCGGTAGCAATCAGCCCCAGCATTTT. This encodes CASSLIVGSNQPQHF. V usage is TRBV19 and J usage is TRBJ1-5, with D uncertain. Germline lookup yields CDR1 LNHDA and CDR2 SQIVND (reference sequence). The V end lost 5 bases, the J end lost 0 bases, and 11 bases lay between the germline ends. This CDR3 has 15 amino acids.

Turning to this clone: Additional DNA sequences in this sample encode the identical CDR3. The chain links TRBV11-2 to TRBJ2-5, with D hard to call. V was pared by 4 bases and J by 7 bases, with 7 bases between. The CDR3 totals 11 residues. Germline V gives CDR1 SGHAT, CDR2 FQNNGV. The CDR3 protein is CASSSMGTQYF. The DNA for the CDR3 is TGTGCCAGCAGCTCAATGGGGACCCAGTACTTC.

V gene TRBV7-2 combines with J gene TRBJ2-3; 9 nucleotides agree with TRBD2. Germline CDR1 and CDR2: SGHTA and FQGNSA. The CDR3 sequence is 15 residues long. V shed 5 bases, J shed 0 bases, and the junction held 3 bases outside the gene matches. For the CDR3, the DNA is TGTGCCAGCAGCACTAGCGGGCTTAGCACAGATACGCAGTATTTT. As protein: CASSTSGLSTDTQYF. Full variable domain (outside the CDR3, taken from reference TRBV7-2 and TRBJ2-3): GAGVSQSPSNKVTEKGKDVELRCDPISGHTALYWYRQSLGQGLEFLIYFQGNSAPDKSGLPSDRFSAERTGGSVSTLTIQRTQQEDSAVYLCASSTSGLSTDTQYFGPGTRLTVL.

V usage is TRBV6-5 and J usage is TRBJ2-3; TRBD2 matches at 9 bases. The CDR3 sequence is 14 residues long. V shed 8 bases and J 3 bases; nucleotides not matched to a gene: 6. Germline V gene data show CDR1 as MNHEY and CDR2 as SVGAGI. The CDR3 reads CASEGGRGTDTQYF. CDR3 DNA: TGTGCCAGCGAGGGCGGGAGGGGGACAGATACGCAGTATTTT.

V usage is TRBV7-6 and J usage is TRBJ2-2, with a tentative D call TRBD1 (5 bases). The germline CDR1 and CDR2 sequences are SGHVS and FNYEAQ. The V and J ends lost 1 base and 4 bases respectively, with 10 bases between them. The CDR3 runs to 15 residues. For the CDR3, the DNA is TGTGCCAGCAGCTTAGGCAGGGTAGGCACCGGGGAGCTGTTTTTT. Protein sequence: CASSLGRVGTGELFF.

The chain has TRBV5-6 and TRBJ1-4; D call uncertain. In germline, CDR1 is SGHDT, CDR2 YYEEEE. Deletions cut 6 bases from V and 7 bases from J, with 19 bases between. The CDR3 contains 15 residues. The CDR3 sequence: CASTLEGNRAEKLFF. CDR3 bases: TGTGCCAGCACCCTGGAAGGAAACCGGGCTGAAAAACTGTTTTTT.

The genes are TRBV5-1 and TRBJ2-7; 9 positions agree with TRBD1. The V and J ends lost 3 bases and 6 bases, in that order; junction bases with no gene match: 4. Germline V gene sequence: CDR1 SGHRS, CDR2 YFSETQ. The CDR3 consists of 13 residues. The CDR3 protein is CASSYGTGPEQYF. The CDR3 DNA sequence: TGCGCCAGCAGCTACGGGACAGGGCCCGAGCAGTACTTC.

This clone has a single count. The CDR3 loop is CASSQVGDSYEQYF. In DNA, the CDR3 is TGTGCCAGCAGTCAAGTGGGGGATTCCTACGAGCAGTACTTC. V gene TRBV28 combines with J gene TRBJ2-7, with D possibly being TRBD1 or TRBD2 (5 bases each). The germline gives CDR1 MDHEN, CDR2 SYDVKM. V was shortened by 5 bases and J by 1 base, with 12 bases between the two germline ends. The length of the CDR3 is 14 residues.